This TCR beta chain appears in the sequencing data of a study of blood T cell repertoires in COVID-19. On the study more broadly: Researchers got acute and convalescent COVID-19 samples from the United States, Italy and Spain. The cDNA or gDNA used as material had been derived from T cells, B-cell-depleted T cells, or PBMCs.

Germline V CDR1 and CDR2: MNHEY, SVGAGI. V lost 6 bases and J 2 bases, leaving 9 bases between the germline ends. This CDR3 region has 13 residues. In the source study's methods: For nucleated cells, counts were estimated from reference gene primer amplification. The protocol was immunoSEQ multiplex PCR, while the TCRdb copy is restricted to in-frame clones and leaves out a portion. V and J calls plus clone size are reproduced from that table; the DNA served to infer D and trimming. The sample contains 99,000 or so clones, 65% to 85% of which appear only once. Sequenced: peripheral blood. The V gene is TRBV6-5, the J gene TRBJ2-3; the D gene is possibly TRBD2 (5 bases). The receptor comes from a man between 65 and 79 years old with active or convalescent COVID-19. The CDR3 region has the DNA TGTGCCAGCAGCCGGACTTTCACAGATACGCAGTATTTT. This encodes CASSRTFTDTQYF.